The 15 T cell receptor beta chains below all came from one sample that was sequenced in a study of human T cells and chemical hapten exposure. Time point indicated: patch test 1, 2 weeks after DPC sensitization. Stated treatment: therapeutic diphenylcyclopropenone sensitization with weekly scalp DPC. TCRdb used MiXCR to reprocess the RACE reads, holding one entry per CDR3 protein. The table has 350,000 or so distinct CDR3 sequences, approximately 6.3% seen once. The input for sequencing was whole blood, taken in connection with sensitization to the hapten diphenylcyclopropenone (DPC). These receptors all come from a woman aged 18-29 years with alopecia areata. Some clones in this sample may be carry-over from other donors' samples.

This rearrangement joins TRBV6-5 to TRBJ1-5; 7 nucleotides align to TRBD1. CDR3 length equals 14 residues. CDR1 is MNHEY and CDR2 is SVGAGI in the germline V gene. The V and J ends lost 5 bases and 6 bases, in that order; junction bases with no gene match: 7. This chain's CDR3 is CASSTRTGSQPQHF. Here the CDR3 DNA reads TGTGCCAGCAGTACCCGGACAGGTAGTCAGCCCCAGCATTTT.

This clonotype was seen only a few times. V usage is TRBV20-1 and J usage is TRBJ1-6, with D uncertain. This CDR3 is 18 amino acids long. Germline CDR1 and CDR2: DFQATT and SNEGSKA (reference sequence). Trimming removed 0 bases at V and 0 bases at J, with 15 bases between. The CDR3 nucleotides are TGCAGTGCTAGAGATCAGGCCCTACAGAGCTCCTATAATTCACCCCTCCACTTT. Its protein is CSARDQALQSSYNSPLHF.

The rearrangement uses TRBV27 and TRBJ2-7; D is possibly TRBD1 (6 bases). The CDR3 totals 14 residues. V gave up 5 bases and J gave up 0 bases, with 11 bases separating them. Germline V lookup: CDR1 MNHEY, CDR2 SMNVEV (reference sequence). This CDR3 is CASSVNRVSYEQYF. CDR3 nucleotides: TGTGCCAGCAGTGTCAACAGGGTCTCCTACGAGCAGTACTTC.

There are a few counts of this clonotype. The rearrangement links TRBV29-1 to TRBJ1-2; a possible D gene is TRBD1 (5 bases). Trimming cost V 3 bases and J 8 bases, with 13 bases left between them. The V gene's germline CDR1 is SQVTM and CDR2 ANQGSEA. The CDR3 has 12 residues. CDR3 loop: CSVETGARGYTF. DNA for the CDR3: TGCAGCGTTGAGACCGGGGCGCGGGGCTACACCTTC.

This chain connects TRBV4-2 to TRBJ1-5; maybe TRBD1 (5 bases). Trimming cost V 4 bases and J 2 bases, with 12 bases left between them. Germline V lookup: CDR1 LGHNA, CDR2 YNFKEQ. This CDR3 has 15 residues. DNA for the CDR3: TGTGCCAGCAGCCCCAGGGAAGTGGGCAATCAGCCCCAGCATTTT. Its translation is CASSPREVGNQPQHF.

In this sample, this clonotype turned up many times. The chain recombines TRBV29-1 with TRBJ2-1; TRBD2 matches at 13 bases. V lost 5 bases, J lost 6 bases, and 7 bases stayed unmatched. The CDR3 contains 15 residues. CDR1 SQVTM and CDR2 ANQGSEA come from the germline V gene. CDR3 residues: CSVIGTSGVINEQFF. CDR3 nucleotides: TGCAGCGTTATTGGGACTAGCGGGGTGATCAATGAGCAGTTCTTC.

This clonotype was seen a few times. The gene calls are TRBV25-1 and TRBJ2-5, with D possibly matching TRBD2 (5 bases). This CDR3 contains 13 residues. CDR1 is MGHDK and CDR2 is SYGVNS in the germline V gene. V was cut by 1 base and J by 5 bases, with 8 bases left in between. The DNA of the CDR3 is TGTGCCAGCAGTGAATCGAGCGGTGAGACCCAGTACTTC. This gives the protein CASSESSGETQYF.

V and J are TRBV6-2 or TRBV6-3 and TRBJ2-2; 8 bases line up with TRBD1. Germline-derived CDR1 and CDR2 are MNHEY and SVGEGT. CDR3 length: 14 residues. V lost 11 bases, J lost 4 bases, and 9 bases stayed unmatched. In DNA, the CDR3 is TGTGCCGGGATGGACAGGGTCAGCACCGGGGAGCTGTTTTTT. Translated, it gives CAGMDRVSTGELFF.

This clonotype has a count of ten or more. J is TRBJ2-1 and V is TRBV6-6; TRBD2 agrees at 8 bases. V was pared by 2 bases and J by 6 bases, with 6 bases of the junction left unmatched. The germline V gene has CDR1 MNHNY and CDR2 SVGAGI (reference sequence). CDR3 length: 15 amino acids. CDR3 DNA: TGTGCCAGCAGTTACGGGGCGGGGGGACTCAATGAGCAGTTCTTC. Encoded protein: CASSYGAGGLNEQFF.

This clonotype came up a few times. This chain joins TRBV5-1 and TRBJ1-2; D gene unclear. The CDR3 runs to 13 residues. Germline values: CDR1 SGHRS, CDR2 YFSETQ. V dropped 0 bases and J dropped 12 bases, with 15 bases sitting between them. The chain's CDR3 is CASSLGSPERNTF. In DNA form, the CDR3 reads TGCGCCAGCAGCTTGGGCTCACCAGAGAGGAACACCTTC.

In this sample, this clonotype turned up many times. The gene calls are TRBV10-3 and TRBJ2-5; unclear D gene. Germline V gives CDR1 ENHRY, CDR2 SYGVKD. The germline V and J ends were trimmed by 9 bases and 0 bases, with 14 bases remaining between them. The CDR3 has 14 residues. CDR3 sequence (DNA): TGTGCCATTGCGGACGGCGCTCACCAAGAGACCCAGTACTTC. Its translation: CAIADGAHQETQYF.

Ten or more counts support this clonotype. The rearrangement links TRBV6-2 or TRBV6-3 to TRBJ1-6, with 7 bases identical to TRBD1. Germline V CDR1 and CDR2: MNHEY, SVGEGT. J gave up 8 bases and V 6 bases, and 4 bases lay outside the gene matches. This CDR3 spans 13 amino acids. The CDR3 DNA reads TGTGCCAGCAGCCGGGACAGTCATTCACCCCTCCACTTT. Its protein is CASSRDSHSPLHF.

A few counts support this clonotype. This sequence joins TRBV27 and TRBJ1-2, with a weak D call TRBD1 (5 bases). The V gene's germline CDR1 is MNHEY and CDR2 SMNVEV (reference sequence). V lost 2 bases, J lost 6 bases, and 13 bases lay in between. The CDR3 extends over 14 amino acids. In nucleotides, the CDR3 is TGTGCCAGCAGTTTAGGGGCGGACACTAATGGCTACACCTTC. Its protein is CASSLGADTNGYTF.

V is TRBV6-6 and J is TRBJ1-1, with 8 nucleotides matching TRBD1. The CDR3 runs to 12 residues. V lost 9 bases and J lost 7; bases outside the gene matches: 7. The V gene's germline CDR1 is MNHNY and CDR2 SVGAGI (reference sequence). CDR3 DNA sequence: TGTGCCAGTTCCGACAGGGGCGGTGAAGCTTTCTTT. It is translated as CASSDRGGEAFF.

This clonotype was counted a few times. J is TRBJ2-7 and V is TRBV20-1; D gene unclear. From germline, CDR1 is DFQATT and CDR2 SNEGSKA (reference sequence). Trimming pared 0 bases from V and 0 bases from J, leaving 12 bases between. This CDR3 region has 15 residues. This chain's CDR3 is CSARDDISSSYEQYF. As DNA, the CDR3 is TGCAGTGCTAGAGATGATATAAGCAGCTCCTACGAGCAGTACTTC.